The clone carrying this T cell receptor (beta chain) came up a few times. The sample comes from a study of identical twins. A single record per CDR3 protein comes from TCRdb applying MiXCR to the 5' RACE reads. The table has roughly 710,000 distinct CDR3 sequences, around 6% seen once. The CDR3 has 14 amino acids. The J segment lost 0 bases and the V segment lost 6 bases, leaving 2 bases of the junction unmatched. Germline loops: CDR1 WSHSY, CDR2 SAAADI. Sequencing was performed on naive T cells sorted from blood. The genes are TRBV10-2 and TRBJ1-5; TRBD1 aligns across 7 bases. The receptor's source is a man in his late teens or twenties in good health. CDR3 amino acids: CASRDRYSNQPQHF. CDR3 in DNA: TGCGCCAGCAGGGACAGGTATAGCAATCAGCCCCAGCATTTT.